This T cell receptor beta chain was recorded in a study of blood T cell repertoires in COVID-19. About the study: PBMCs, B-cell-depleted T cells, or T cells provided the cDNA or gDNA that made up the material.

Individuals aged about 18 to 90 years were recruited from about two dozen US areas. Original processing notes: Reference gene primer amplification in the assay estimated nucleated cell counts. Sequencing was performed with immunoSEQ multiplex PCR; in TCRdb, only in-frame clones are kept and a portion is missing. V and J calls and clone size follow that table, whereas D and trimming were derived from the DNA. The table includes around 230,000 clones, roughly 87% detected once. This CDR3 is 12 amino acids long. V lost 7 bases and J lost 3, with 8 bases in between. Sequences were obtained from PBMCs or T cells enriched from blood (not recorded which). The clonotype originates from a man aged 18 to 30 with acute COVID-19. This rearrangement joins TRBV23-1 to TRBJ2-3; D possibly corresponds to TRBD1 (6 bases). TRBV23-1 belongs to the ORF category, with a function that is uncertain. The CDR3 nucleotides read TGCGCCAGCACAGGGGATACAGATACGCAGTATTTT. Translation: CASTGDTDTQYF.